Listed below are T cell receptor beta chains from one sample, sequenced in a study of cytomegalovirus exposure and HLA in healthy donors. Measured with immunoSEQ multiplex PCR; TCRdb has only the in-frame clones, and not every one. The sample records 130,000 or so clones, about 75% being singletons. The sequencing sample was made of PBMCs. The receptor set was obtained from a woman between 40 and 55 years old in good health and CMV-seronegative. Each CDR3 is given with its conserved first and last residue. The order of the fields is CDR3 protein, CDR3 DNA, clone size, V gene, D gene, J gene. A D gene is named only where the DNA matches it firmly. A clone size is listed for some rows: how often the clone was seen (once, few, many), or a class if it is expanded.

CSAEKGYGYTF TGCAGTGCGGAAAAGGGGTATGGCTACACCTTC - TRBV20-1 - TRBJ1-2
CASSPDRADNYGYTF TGTGCCAGCAGCCCGGACAGGGCGGATAATTATGGCTACACCTTC few TRBV13 TRBD1 TRBJ1-2
CASSEAGQGLGNTEAFF TGTGCCAGCAGTGAAGCGGGACAGGGGCTTGGGAACACTGAAGCTTTCTTT - TRBV6-1 TRBD1 TRBJ1-1
CASRRTSGGRATGELFF TGCGCCAGCAGGAGGACTAGCGGGGGGCGGGCCACCGGGGAGCTGTTTTTT - TRBV4-1 TRBD2 TRBJ2-2
CASSEIRDTQYF TGTGCCAGCAGTGAGATCAGGGATACGCAGTATTTT - TRBV6-1 - TRBJ2-3
CASSYSSRDTGNTIYF TGTGCCAGCAGTTACTCGTCGCGGGATACGGGAAACACCATATATTTT - TRBV6-6 - TRBJ1-3
CASSQVFDSEAFF TGCGCCAGCAGCCAAGTTTTCGACAGTGAAGCTTTCTTT - TRBV4-3 - TRBJ1-1
CASSSTPPDSLFYNEQFF TGTGCCAGCAGTTCCACCCCACCCGACAGTTTGTTCTACAATGAGCAGTTCTTC - TRBV27 - TRBJ2-1
CASSLGGNTEAFF TGCGCCAGCAGCTTGGGAGGGAACACTGAAGCTTTCTTT once TRBV5-1 - TRBJ1-1
CASSAYPLGAGEYEQYF TGTGCCAGCAGCGCATACCCATTAGGGGCGGGGGAATACGAGCAGTACTTC - TRBV9 TRBD2 TRBJ2-7
CASRPENRGYGYTF TGTGCCAGCAGGCCGGAAAACAGAGGGTATGGCTACACCTTC - TRBV27 - TRBJ1-2
CASSQPGQGADTGELFF TGTGCCAGCAGCCAACCTGGACAGGGGGCCGACACCGGGGAGCTGTTTTTT - TRBV4-2 TRBD1 TRBJ2-2
CASSGQTGSYGYTF TGTGCCAGCAGTGGACAGACAGGCTCCTATGGCTACACCTTC - TRBV25-1 - TRBJ1-2
CASSYSQRVVSYGYTF TGTGCCAGCAGTTACTCCCAACGGGTCGTATCCTATGGCTACACCTTC - TRBV6-5 - TRBJ1-2
CASSESDRGLGEQYF TGTGCCAGCAGTGAATCTGACAGGGGTTTAGGCGAGCAGTACTTC - TRBV6-1 TRBD1 TRBJ2-7
CASSRDYSTDTQYF TGCGCCAGCAGCCGGGACTACAGCACAGATACGCAGTATTTT - TRBV4-1 TRBD2 TRBJ2-3
CASSFGQLKETQYF TGTGCCAGCAGCTTCGGACAGCTAAAAGAGACCCAGTACTTC few TRBV7-9 - TRBJ2-5
CASSPWRGTHEQYF TGTGCCAGCAGCCCCTGGCGGGGAACCCACGAGCAGTACTTC - TRBV7-8 - TRBJ2-7
CASSQGDIYEQYF TGCGCCAGCAGCCAAGGGGACATCTACGAGCAGTACTTC few TRBV4-1 - TRBJ2-7
CASSLVRESSYNEQFF TGTGCCAGCAGTCTGGTACGGGAGAGCTCCTACAATGAGCAGTTCTTC once TRBV28 - TRBJ2-1
CASSYSGVNTEAFF TGTGCCAGCAGTTACTCGGGCGTGAACACTGAAGCTTTCTTT - TRBV6-6 - TRBJ1-1
CASQFRDRGLRTF TGTGCCAGCCAGTTCCGGGACAGGGGATTGAGGACCTTC - TRBV25-1 TRBD1 TRBJ1-2
CASRGTMQDNEKLFF TGCGCCAGCAGGGGGACTATGCAGGATAATGAAAAACTGTTTTTT once TRBV5-1 - TRBJ1-4
CASSLSGQGARGYTF TGTGCCAGCAGTTTATCCGGACAGGGGGCACGTGGCTACACCTTC - TRBV28 TRBD1 TRBJ1-2
CASTTREGAYNSPLHF TGTGCCAGCACCACTCGGGAGGGTGCCTATAATTCACCCCTCCACTTT few TRBV5-4 - TRBJ1-6
CASSPPGDYSGNTIYF TGTGCCAGCAGCCCCCCGGGCGACTACTCTGGAAACACCATATATTTT - TRBV13 - TRBJ1-3
CASSQETVRGGQETQYF TGCGCCAGCAGCCAAGAAACGGTTAGAGGGGGCCAAGAGACCCAGTACTTC - TRBV4-1 - TRBJ2-5
CASSYSGGGSYNEQFF TGTGCCAGCAGTTACTCGGGGGGGGGTTCCTACAATGAGCAGTTCTTC few TRBV6-5 TRBD2 TRBJ2-1
CASSFRGDNEKLFF TGCGCCAGCAGCTTCCGGGGGGATAATGAAAAACTGTTTTTT - TRBV5-1 - TRBJ1-4
CATSGRYSTNEKLFF TGTGCCACCAGCGGTAGATATTCAACTAATGAAAAACTGTTTTTT - TRBV15 - TRBJ1-4
CASSRSQGQGTEAFF TGCGCCAGCAGCCGGTCACAAGGCCAGGGAACTGAAGCTTTCTTT - TRBV4-1 - TRBJ1-1
CASSELGEGNTEAFF TGTGCCAGCAGTGAACTGGGGGAGGGGAACACTGAAGCTTTCTTT - TRBV2 - TRBJ1-1
CSVLLPQGSYEQYF TGCAGCGTCCTACTCCCACAGGGGTCCTACGAGCAGTACTTC - TRBV29-1 TRBD1 TRBJ2-7
CATSRQGSGAFF TGTGCCACCAGCAGACAGGGGAGTGGAGCTTTCTTT - TRBV15 - TRBJ1-1
CASSIGQGFGNTIYF TGTGCCAGTAGTATCGGGCAGGGCTTCGGAAACACCATATATTTT - TRBV19 - TRBJ1-3
CVAGGRYNEQFF TGTGTTGCGGGGGGGCGATACAATGAGCAGTTCTTC - TRBV7-9 TRBD2 TRBJ2-1
CSVGRNYPAGGYTF TGCAGCGTTGGACGGAACTACCCCGCGGGTGGCTACACCTTC - TRBV29-1 - TRBJ1-2
CASSSQRGTDTQYF TGCGCCAGCAGCTCACAGCGGGGCACAGATACGCAGTATTTT - TRBV5-1 - TRBJ2-3
CASSFSFRQGSGDTF TGTGCCAGCAGTTTCTCCTTTAGACAGGGGAGTGGTGACACCTTC - TRBV28 TRBD1 TRBJ1-2
CASSWDTADIQYF TGTGCCAGCAGCTGGGACACGGCAGACATTCAGTACTTC few TRBV14 - TRBJ2-4
CASSITGDYEQYF TGTGCCAGTAGTATTACAGGGGACTACGAGCAGTACTTC - TRBV19 TRBD1 TRBJ2-7
CASSSPGREKLFF TGTGCCAGCAGTTCCCCAGGGAGGGAAAAACTGTTTTTT - TRBV28 - TRBJ1-4
CAISESDRGNGYTF TGTGCCATCAGTGAGTCGGACAGGGGAAATGGCTACACCTTC few TRBV10-3 TRBD1 TRBJ1-2
CASRSRPGGYNTGELFF TGTGCCAGCAGATCAAGGCCGGGGGGGTATAACACCGGGGAGCTGTTTTTT - TRBV27 TRBD2 TRBJ2-2
CASSKVGGQTENTEAFF TGTGCCAGCAGCAAAGTGGGGGGGCAGACAGAGAACACTGAAGCTTTCTTT - TRBV21-1 - TRBJ1-1
CASSLAWWGQADTEAFF TGTGCCAGCAGCTTAGCGTGGTGGGGACAGGCGGACACTGAAGCTTTCTTT - TRBV7-2 TRBD1 TRBJ1-1
CAISRTGGEADTQYF TGTGCCATCAGCCGGACAGGGGGCGAGGCTGATACGCAGTATTTT - TRBV10-3 TRBD1 TRBJ2-3
CASSVSGVGYNEQFF TGTGCCAGCAGCGTCTCCGGGGTGGGCTACAATGAGCAGTTCTTC - TRBV9 - TRBJ2-1
CACNFVRGTYNSPLHF TGTGCCTGCAACTTCGTCAGGGGCACCTATAATTCACCCCTCCACTTT - TRBV30 - TRBJ1-6
CASSYIPAGLTDTQYF TGTGCCAGCAGTTACATACCAGCGGGGCTTACAGATACGCAGTATTTT few TRBV6-6 TRBD2 TRBJ2-3
CASSTKPGQGTTAGYTF TGTGCCAGCTCAACAAAACCGGGACAGGGAACCACTGCTGGCTACACCTTC - TRBV18 TRBD1 TRBJ1-2